The 18 T cell receptor beta chains given below trace back to one sample, sequenced in a study of T cells in Graves' hyperthyroidism and ophthalmopathy. RNA transcripts were the template for amplifying TCR beta CDR3 regions. The HTBI primer set was used in a first-round RT-PCR of the TCR CDR3. TCRdb analysed the multiplex PCR reads with MiXCR anew, one entry per CDR3 protein. The data contain approximately 620,000 distinct CDR3 sequences, approximately 15% of them singletons. Sequenced input: blood. The receptors originated from a woman aged 40 to 50 with Graves' ophthalmopathy.

This clonotype was seen more than once but under ten times. V is TRBV6-1 and J is TRBJ1-6; no definite D call. This CDR3 contains 13 residues. The ends were cut back, 7 bases at V and 6 bases at J, with 10 bases in the middle. Germline-derived CDR1 and CDR2 are MNHNS and SASEGT. CDR3 DNA sequence: TGTGCCAGCACCTCGACCCTTAATTCACCCCTCCACTTT. It encodes CASTSTLNSPLHF.

This sequence joins TRBV6-1 and TRBJ2-5; tentatively, D is TRBD1 or TRBD2 (5 bases each). This CDR3 contains 15 residues. Trimming removed 4 bases from V and 5 bases from J, with 17 bases in between. Germline V gene lookup returns CDR1 MNHNS and CDR2 SASEGT. The CDR3 nucleotides read TGTGCCAGCAGTGGGGGGTGGGGTGATGGGGAGACCCAGTACTTC. Its protein product is CASSGGWGDGETQYF.

This chain uses TRBV20-1 with TRBJ2-5; 8 bases are shared with TRBD2. Trimming took 4 bases from V and 4 from J; bases not matched to a gene: 5. The CDR3 extends over 13 amino acids. Germline CDR1 reads DFQATT; CDR2 reads SNEGSKA (reference sequence). This CDR3 reads CSATAGGIETQYF. The CDR3, as DNA: TGCAGTGCTACCGCGGGGGGCATAGAGACCCAGTACTTC.

This clonotype has ten or more counts. This sequence joins TRBV2 and TRBJ2-2, with 7 nucleotides matching TRBD1. Germline CDR1 is SNHLY and CDR2 is FYNNEI. The CDR3 runs to 16 residues. V lost 10 bases, J lost 1 base, and 12 bases stayed unmatched. The CDR3: CAISTGREKNTGELFF. The CDR3 region has the DNA TGTGCCATCTCGACAGGGCGCGAAAAGAACACCGGGGAGCTGTTTTTT.

The chain has TRBV11-1 and TRBJ2-2, with 13 positions matching TRBD2. Trimming at V came to 5 bases and at J to 2 bases, leaving 11 bases not matched to a gene. The CDR3 consists of 19 residues. The germline V gene encodes CDR1 SGHAT and CDR2 FQDESV (reference sequence). In DNA form, the CDR3 reads TGTGCCAGCAGCCCAAGAGGACTAGCGGGAGTATCCAACACCGGGGAGCTGTTTTTT. Residues: CASSPRGLAGVSNTGELFF.

This clonotype was seen ten or more times. The J gene is TRBJ1-3, the V gene TRBV12-3 or TRBV12-4; D ambiguous. The CDR3 sequence is 14 residues long. Trimming took 5 bases from V and 5 from J, leaving 13 bases between them. The CDR3 here is CASSLVGNRNTIYF. The CDR3 DNA reads TGTGCCAGCAGTCTGGTCGGAAACCGAAACACCATATATTTT.

V and J are TRBV4-1 and TRBJ2-3; no clear D. Trimming took off 2 bases at V and 0 bases at J, with 6 bases between the two ends. The CDR3 consists of 14 residues. The germline gives CDR1 MGHRA, CDR2 YSYEKL. The CDR3 protein is CASSQITSTDTQYF. The CDR3 DNA follows: TGCGCCAGCAGCCAAATCACCAGCACAGATACGCAGTATTTT.

This clonotype came up once. The V and J genes are TRBV12-3 or TRBV12-4 and TRBJ1-5; possible D gene TRBD1, 6 bases. With 4 bases removed from V and 2 bases from J, the gap between germline ends came to 9 bases. There are 14 residues in the CDR3. DNA for the CDR3: TGTGCCAGCAGTTGGGGGCCCGGCAATCAGCCCCAGCATTTT. It is translated as CASSWGPGNQPQHF.

This chain connects TRBV12-3 or TRBV12-4 to TRBJ1-2, with D uncertain. V shed 5 bases and J shed 8 bases, with 15 bases lying between them. CDR3 length: 13 amino acids. The CDR3 loop is CASSIGPQRGYTF. CDR3 sequence (DNA): TGTGCCAGCAGTATCGGCCCCCAAAGGGGCTACACCTTC.

This clonotype was counted many times. The gene calls are TRBV4-2 and TRBJ2-5; TRBD1 might be the D (6 bases). Trimming shortened V by 0 bases and J by 5 bases, and 13 bases separated the two germline ends. The germline V gene has CDR1 LGHNA and CDR2 YNFKEQ. The CDR3 runs to 15 residues. This CDR3 is CASSQDGTQGETQYF. In nucleotides, the CDR3 is TGTGCCAGCAGCCAAGATGGGACCCAGGGGGAGACCCAGTACTTC.

The chain uses TRBV7-9 and TRBJ1-3; D is unclear. The CDR3 length is 15 residues. V dropped 1 base and J dropped 0 bases, with 7 bases sitting between them. CDR1 and CDR2 (germline): SEHNR, FQNEAQ (reference sequence). CDR3 amino acids: CASSLGELSGNTIYF. CDR3 coding DNA: TGTGCCAGCAGCTTAGGAGAACTCTCTGGAAACACCATATATTTT.

As for this clonotype: An end of the junction differs from the germline gene, which may be a read error. The chain uses TRBV5-1 and TRBJ2-5; 14 nucleotides line up with TRBD2. The CDR3 is 16 residues long. Germline loops: CDR1 SGHRS, CDR2 YFSETQ. CDR3 sequence: CASSPGLAGGRGTQYF. The CDR3 region has the DNA TGTGCCAGCAGCCCCGGACTAGCGGGGGGCCGGGGGACCCAGTACTTC. Full variable domain (missing parts from reference TRBV5-1 and TRBJ2-5): KAGVTQTPRYLIKTRGQQVTLSCSPISGHRSVSWYQQTPGQGLQFLFEYFSETQRNKGNFPGRFSGRQFSNSRSEMNVSTLELGDSALYLCASSPGLAGGRGTQYFGPGTRLLVL.

The chain combines TRBV3-1 with TRBJ2-7; the match to TRBD2 covers 11 bases. Trimming removed 5 bases from V and 4 bases from J; junction bases left unmatched: 4. The CDR3 has 14 amino acids. The germline V gene has CDR1 LGHDT and CDR2 YNNKEL (reference sequence). The CDR3 protein is CASSSSGRRYEQYF. CDR3 in DNA: TGTGCCAGCAGCTCTAGCGGGAGGAGGTACGAGCAGTACTTC.

This clonotype was detected a few times. V gene TRBV3-1 combines with J gene TRBJ2-7; no reliable D call. V shed 3 bases and J shed 5 bases, with 8 bases lying between them. This CDR3 spans 12 amino acids. The V gene's germline CDR1 is LGHDT and CDR2 YNNKEL (reference sequence). CDR3 bases: TGTGCCAGCAGCCATACTTACGACGAGCAGTACTTC. It specifies CASSHTYDEQYF.

This clonotype was recorded many times. V usage is TRBV2 and J usage is TRBJ1-4, with 7 bases aligning to TRBD1. Germline V gives CDR1 SNHLY, CDR2 FYNNEI. J lost 8 bases, V lost 6 bases, and 3 bases had no gene match. The CDR3 is 12 amino acids. The CDR3 nucleotides read TGTGCCAGCAGGACAGGGTACGAAAAACTGTTTTTT. Protein sequence: CASRTGYEKLFF.

The chain carries TRBV18 and TRBJ1-5; D gene unclear. The CDR3 consists of 17 residues. The ends were cut back, 7 bases at V and 0 bases at J, with 19 bases in the middle. Germline V gene lookup returns CDR1 KGHSH and CDR2 LQKENI. The CDR3 sequence: CASFGERGRNSNQPQHF. CDR3 bases: TGTGCCAGCTTCGGGGAGCGAGGCAGGAATAGCAATCAGCCCCAGCATTTT.

This clonotype was observed at least ten times. The chain uses TRBV7-9 and TRBJ2-1, with 11 bases aligning to TRBD2. Germline V gene data show CDR1 as SEHNR and CDR2 as FQNEAQ (reference sequence). This CDR3 comprises 15 residues. V lost 5 bases and J lost 6; bases outside the gene matches: 6. CDR3: CASSQLAGVINEQFF. The CDR3 nucleotides read TGTGCCAGCAGCCAACTAGCGGGGGTGATCAATGAGCAGTTCTTC. The full variable domain, its missing parts supplied by reference TRBV7-9 and TRBJ2-1, is DTGVSQNPRHKITKRGQNVTFRCDPISEHNRLYWYRQTLGQGPEFLTYFQNEAQLEKSRLLSDRFSAERPKGSFSTLEIQRTEQGDSAMYLCASSQLAGVINEQFFGPGTRLTVL.

V gene TRBV20-1 combines with J gene TRBJ2-6; 11 bases map to TRBD1. The CDR3 spans 18 residues. CDR1 and CDR2 from the germline V gene are DFQATT and SNEGSKA (reference sequence). Trimming cost V 0 bases and J 0 bases; bases outside gene matches: 4. The CDR3: CSARDRTGGSSGANVLTF. CDR3 DNA: TGCAGTGCTAGAGATAGGACAGGGGGCAGCTCTGGGGCCAACGTCCTGACTTTC.